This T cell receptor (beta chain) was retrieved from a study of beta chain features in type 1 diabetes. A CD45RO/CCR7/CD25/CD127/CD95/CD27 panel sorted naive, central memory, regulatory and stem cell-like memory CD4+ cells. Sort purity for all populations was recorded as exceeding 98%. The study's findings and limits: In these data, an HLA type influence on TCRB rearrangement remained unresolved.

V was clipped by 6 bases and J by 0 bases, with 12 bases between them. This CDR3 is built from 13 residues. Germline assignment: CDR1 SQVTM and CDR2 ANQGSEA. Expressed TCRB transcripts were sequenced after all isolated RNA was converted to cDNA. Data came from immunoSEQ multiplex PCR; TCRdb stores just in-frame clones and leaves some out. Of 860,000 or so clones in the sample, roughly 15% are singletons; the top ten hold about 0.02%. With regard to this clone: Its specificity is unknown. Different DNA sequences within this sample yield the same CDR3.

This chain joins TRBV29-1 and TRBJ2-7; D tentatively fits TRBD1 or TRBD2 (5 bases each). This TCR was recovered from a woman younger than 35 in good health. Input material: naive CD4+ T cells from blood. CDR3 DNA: TGCAGCGTCCGCCGGGACGGCTCCTACGAGCAGTACTTC. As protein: CSVRRDGSYEQYF.